This TCR beta chain originates from a study of immune characterization of retroperitoneal liposarcoma. TCRdb ran MiXCR on the PCR reads and lists one entry per CDR3 protein. The table has about 10,000 distinct CDR3 sequences, around a third seen once. The V gene's germline CDR1 is LGHNA and CDR2 YSLEER. V lost 3 bases to trimming and J lost 9 bases; unmatched junction nucleotides: 11. This CDR3 is built from 17 residues. This clonotype was obtained from a male donor with retroperitoneal liposarcoma. The V gene is TRBV4-3, the J gene TRBJ2-1; the match to TRBD2 covers 13 bases. The sequenced material came from tumor tissue. The CDR3 reads CASSHTTGTSGKVEQFF. DNA of the CDR3: TGCGCCAGCAGCCATACTACCGGGACTAGCGGGAAAGTTGAGCAGTTCTTC.